The entry below gives a single T cell receptor beta chain sequence along with its context. CDR3 length: 15 residues. Germline CDR1 and CDR2: LNHDA and SQIVND (reference sequence). V shed 6 bases and J 9 bases; nucleotides not matched to a gene: 12. This sample stems from a study of PD-L1 blockade in urothelial cancer. Overall study: Beginning in about 2014, patients received atezolizumab, given as 1,200 mg intravenously every 3 weeks. Males with bladder-origin urothelial cancer made up about 85% of the roughly 29 patients. Patients had been given 0 to 3 earlier chemotherapy regimens. Blood-derived samples held a median approximately 150,000 T cells.

This table comes from immunoSEQ multiplex PCR, and its TCRdb copy is limited to in-frame clones, with some not included. The table includes 45,000 to 50,000 clones, about 87% detected once. Sequencing was performed on PBMCs, taken around atezolizumab (anti-PD-L1) treatment. This TCR derives from a man older than 75 with urothelial cancer. This chain connects TRBV19 to TRBJ2-7, with 12 nucleotides matching TRBD1. The CDR3 coding sequence is TGTGCCAGTAGCAAGTCCGGGACAGGGGGCGCGGGGCAGTACTTC. Translation gives CASSKSGTGGAGQYF.